This TCR beta chain is from a study of blood T cell repertoires in COVID-19. Study information: PBMCs, B-cell-depleted T cells, or T cells provided the cDNA or gDNA that made up the material.

Adults between roughly 18 and 95 years of age took part from fewer than 30 US areas. Participant reports of clinical history set cohort assignment. Someone with COVID-19 had been met by exposed participants within 2 weeks before study entry. Assay used: immunoSEQ multiplex PCR; TCRdb lists only in-frame clones, some missing. The data hold 150,000 or so clones, with 75% to 90% observed a single time. In its sample, this clone was seen once. V was clipped by 5 bases and J by 7 bases, with 12 bases between them. This CDR3 spans 12 amino acids. Looked up from germline, CDR1 is GTSNPN and CDR2 is SVGIG (reference sequence).

The sample taken for sequencing was PBMCs or T cells enriched from blood (not recorded which). The genes are TRBV30 and TRBJ1-5, with D perhaps matching TRBD1 (6 bases). The receptor was derived from a man aged 70 or older who had been exposed to COVID-19. In nucleotides, the CDR3 is TGTGCCTGGTCGACAGGCGCGCAGCCCCAGCATTTT. Its protein is CAWSTGAQPQHF.